Listed here is a single TCR beta chain. In germline, CDR1 is MDHEN, CDR2 SYDVKM. There are 15 residues in the CDR3. The V end lost 10 bases, the J end lost 4 bases, and 21 bases lay between the germline ends. These data come from a study of technical replicates of blood from a few donors. The protocol was immunoSEQ multiplex PCR, while the TCRdb copy is restricted to in-frame clones and leaves out a portion. The sample comprises more than 65,000 clones, about 97% of which are singletons, and around 0.3% rests with the top ten. Sequenced: T cells isolated from PBMCs. This TCR derives from a human donor in good health. The V gene is TRBV28, the J gene TRBJ2-3; tentative D call: TRBD1 (5 bases). CDR3 sequence: CATTPPKQGPDTQYF. CDR3 nucleotide sequence: TGTGCCACCACGCCACCCAAGCAGGGCCCAGATACGCAGTATTTT.